Here is one T cell receptor (beta chain) with its context. The data were produced by immunoSEQ multiplex PCR, yet TCRdb's version contains in-frame clones alone and is incomplete. The table shows about 680,000 clones, with about 90% occurring only once. The data were obtained in a study of Ad26.COV2.S vaccination and SARS-CoV-2 variants. Study overall: Ad26.COV2.S shots went into the muscle once or twice, 56 days apart.

The treatment was: over 15 received Ad26.COV2.S at low or high dose, single or two shots; about 5 received placebo; per-sample allocation not given. The investigators took samples on day 63 after the first vaccine or placebo injection. The germline CDR1 and CDR2 sequences are KGHDR and SFDVKD. With V trimmed by 9 bases and J by 3 bases, 9 bases remained unmatched. This CDR3 is built from 17 residues. The specimen was peripheral blood, collected in a trial of Ad26.COV2.S vaccine versus placebo. The chain carries TRBV24-1 and TRBJ2-2, with 13 positions matching TRBD2. This TCR came from a person between 18 and 65 years old who received the Ad26.COV2.S COVID-19 vaccine or a placebo. In DNA form, the CDR3 reads TGTGCCACCCAAGGACTAGCGGGAGAAAGGTACACCGGGGAGCTGTTTTTT. Residues: CATQGLAGERYTGELFF.